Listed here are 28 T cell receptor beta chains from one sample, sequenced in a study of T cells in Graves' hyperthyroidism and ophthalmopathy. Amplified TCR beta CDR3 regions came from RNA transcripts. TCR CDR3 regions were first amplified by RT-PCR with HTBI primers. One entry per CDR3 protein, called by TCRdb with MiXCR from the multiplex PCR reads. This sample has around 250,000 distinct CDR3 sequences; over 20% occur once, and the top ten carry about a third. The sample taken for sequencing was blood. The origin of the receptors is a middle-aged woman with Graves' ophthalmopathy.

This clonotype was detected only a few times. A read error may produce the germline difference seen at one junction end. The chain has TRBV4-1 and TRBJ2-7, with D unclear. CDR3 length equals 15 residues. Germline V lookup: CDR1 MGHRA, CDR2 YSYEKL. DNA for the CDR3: TGCGCCAGCAGCCAAGCAATTCCCAGCTCTTACGGGCAGTACTTC. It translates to CASSQAIPSSYGQYF.

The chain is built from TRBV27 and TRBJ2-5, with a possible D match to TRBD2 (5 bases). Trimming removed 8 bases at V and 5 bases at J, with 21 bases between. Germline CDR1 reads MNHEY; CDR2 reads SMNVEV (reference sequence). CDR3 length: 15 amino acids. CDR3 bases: TGTGCCAGCCGCGGTACGGAGGAGCGGTGGGAGACCCAGTACTTC. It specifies CASRGTEERWETQYF.

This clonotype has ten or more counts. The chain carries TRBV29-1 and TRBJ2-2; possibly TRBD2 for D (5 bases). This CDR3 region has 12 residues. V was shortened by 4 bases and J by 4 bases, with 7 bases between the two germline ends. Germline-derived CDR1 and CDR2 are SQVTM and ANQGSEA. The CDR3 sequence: CSVVGGTGELFF. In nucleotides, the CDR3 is TGCAGCGTTGTAGGAGGCACCGGGGAGCTGTTTTTT.

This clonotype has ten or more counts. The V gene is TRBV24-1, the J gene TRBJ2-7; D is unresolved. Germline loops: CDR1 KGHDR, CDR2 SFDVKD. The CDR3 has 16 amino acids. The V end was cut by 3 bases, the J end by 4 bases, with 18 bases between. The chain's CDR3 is CATSDEGPISTYEQYF. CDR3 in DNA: TGTGCCACCAGTGATGAAGGCCCGATCAGCACGTACGAGCAGTACTTC.

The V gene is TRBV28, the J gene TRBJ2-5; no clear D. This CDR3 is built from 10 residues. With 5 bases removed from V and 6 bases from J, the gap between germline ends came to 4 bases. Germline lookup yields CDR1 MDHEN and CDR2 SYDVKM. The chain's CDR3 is CASSHKTQYF. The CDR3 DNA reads TGTGCCAGCAGTCACAAGACCCAGTACTTC.

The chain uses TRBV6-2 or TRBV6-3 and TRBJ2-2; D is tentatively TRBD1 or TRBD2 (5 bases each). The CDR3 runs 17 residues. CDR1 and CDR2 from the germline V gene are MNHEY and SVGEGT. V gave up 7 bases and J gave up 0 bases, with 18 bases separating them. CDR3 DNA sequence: TGTGCCAGCATTGCGAGCGGACATTTCGCGAACACCGGGGAGCTGTTTTTT. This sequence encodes CASIASGHFANTGELFF.

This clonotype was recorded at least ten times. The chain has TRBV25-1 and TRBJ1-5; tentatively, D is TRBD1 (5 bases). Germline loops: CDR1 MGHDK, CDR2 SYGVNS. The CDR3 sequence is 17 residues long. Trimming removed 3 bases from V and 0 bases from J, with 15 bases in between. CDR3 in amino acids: CASSEGSGTYSNQPQHF. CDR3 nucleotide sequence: TGTGCCAGCAGTGAGGGGTCTGGGACTTATAGCAATCAGCCCCAGCATTTT.

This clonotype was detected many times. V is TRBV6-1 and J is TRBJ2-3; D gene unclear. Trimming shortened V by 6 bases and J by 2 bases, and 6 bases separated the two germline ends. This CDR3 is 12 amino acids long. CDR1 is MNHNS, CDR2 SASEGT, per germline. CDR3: CASSPNTDTQYF. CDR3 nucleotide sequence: TGTGCCAGCAGCCCCAACACAGATACGCAGTATTTT.

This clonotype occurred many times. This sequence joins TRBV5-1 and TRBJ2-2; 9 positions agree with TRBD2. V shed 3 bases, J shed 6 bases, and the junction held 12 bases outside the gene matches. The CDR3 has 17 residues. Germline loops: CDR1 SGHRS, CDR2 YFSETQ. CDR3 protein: CASSSVKAGGPSGELFF. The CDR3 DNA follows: TGCGCCAGCAGCTCTGTTAAAGCGGGAGGCCCCTCCGGGGAGCTGTTTTTT.

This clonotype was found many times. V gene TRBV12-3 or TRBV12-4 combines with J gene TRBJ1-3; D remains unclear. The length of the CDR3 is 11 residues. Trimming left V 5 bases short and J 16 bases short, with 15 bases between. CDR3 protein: CASSLRRSLYF. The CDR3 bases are TGTGCCAGCAGTCTACGCAGGTCCTTGTATTTT.

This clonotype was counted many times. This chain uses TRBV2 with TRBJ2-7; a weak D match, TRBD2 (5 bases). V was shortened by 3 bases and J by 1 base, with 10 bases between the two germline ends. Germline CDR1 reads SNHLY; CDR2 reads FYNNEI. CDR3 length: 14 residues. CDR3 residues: CASSDPGLSYEQYF. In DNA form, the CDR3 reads TGTGCCAGCAGTGACCCGGGGTTATCCTACGAGCAGTACTTC.

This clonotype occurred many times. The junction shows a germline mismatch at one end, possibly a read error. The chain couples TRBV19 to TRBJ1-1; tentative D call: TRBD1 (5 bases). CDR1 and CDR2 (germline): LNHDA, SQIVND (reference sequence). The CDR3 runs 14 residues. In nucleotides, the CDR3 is TGTGCCAGCGCACTTCGAGGGGAAGGGACTGTAGCTTTCTTT. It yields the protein CASALRGEGTVAFF.

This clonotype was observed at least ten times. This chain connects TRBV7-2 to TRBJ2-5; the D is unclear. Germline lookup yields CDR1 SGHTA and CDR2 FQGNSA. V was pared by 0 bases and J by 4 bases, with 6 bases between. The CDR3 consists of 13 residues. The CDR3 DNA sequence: TGTGCCAGCAGCTTAGCGTACAGAGAGACCCAGTACTTC. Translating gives CASSLAYRETQYF.

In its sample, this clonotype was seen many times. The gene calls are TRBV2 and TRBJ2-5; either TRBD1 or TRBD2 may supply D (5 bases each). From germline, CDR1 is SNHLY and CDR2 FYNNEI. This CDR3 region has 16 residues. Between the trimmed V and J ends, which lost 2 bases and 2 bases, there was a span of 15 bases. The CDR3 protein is CASSEIGGTDQETQYF. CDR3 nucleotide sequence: TGTGCCAGCAGTGAAATTGGTGGGACGGATCAAGAGACCCAGTACTTC.

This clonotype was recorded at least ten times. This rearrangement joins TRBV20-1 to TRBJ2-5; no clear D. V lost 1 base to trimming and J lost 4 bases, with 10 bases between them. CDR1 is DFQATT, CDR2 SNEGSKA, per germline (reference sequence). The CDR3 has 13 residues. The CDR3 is CSARAFRRETQYF. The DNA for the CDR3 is TGCAGTGCTAGAGCGTTCCGTAGAGAGACCCAGTACTTC.

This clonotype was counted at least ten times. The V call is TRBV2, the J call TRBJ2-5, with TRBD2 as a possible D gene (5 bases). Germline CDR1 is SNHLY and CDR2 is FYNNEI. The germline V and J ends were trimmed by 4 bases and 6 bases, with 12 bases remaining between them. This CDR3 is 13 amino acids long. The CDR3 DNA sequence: TGTGCCAGCAGTGCTACACCCGGGAAGACCCAGTACTTC. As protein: CASSATPGKTQYF.

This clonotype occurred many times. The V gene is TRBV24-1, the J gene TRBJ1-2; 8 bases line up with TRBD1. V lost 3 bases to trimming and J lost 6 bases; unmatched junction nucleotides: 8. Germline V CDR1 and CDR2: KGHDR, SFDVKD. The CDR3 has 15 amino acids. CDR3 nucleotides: TGTGCCACCAGTGATCCCGGACAGGGAGATAATGGCTACACCTTC. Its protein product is CATSDPGQGDNGYTF.

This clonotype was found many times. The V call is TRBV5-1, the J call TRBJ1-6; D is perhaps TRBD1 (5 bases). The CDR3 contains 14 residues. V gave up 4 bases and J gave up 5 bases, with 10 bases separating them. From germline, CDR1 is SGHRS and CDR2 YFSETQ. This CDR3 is CASSRQSHNSPLHF. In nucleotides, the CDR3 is TGCGCCAGCAGCCGACAGAGCCATAATTCACCCCTCCACTTT.

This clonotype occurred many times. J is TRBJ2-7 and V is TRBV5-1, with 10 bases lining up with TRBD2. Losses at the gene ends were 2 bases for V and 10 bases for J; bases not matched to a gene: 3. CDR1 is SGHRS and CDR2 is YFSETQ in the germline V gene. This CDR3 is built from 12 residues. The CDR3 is CASSFLAGAQYF. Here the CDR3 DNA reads TGCGCCAGCAGCTTCCTAGCGGGAGCTCAGTACTTC.

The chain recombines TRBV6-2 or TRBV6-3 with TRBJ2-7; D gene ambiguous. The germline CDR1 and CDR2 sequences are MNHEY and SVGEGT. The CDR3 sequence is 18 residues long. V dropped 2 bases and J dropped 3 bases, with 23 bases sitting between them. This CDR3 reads CASSYTLPDHQSYYEQYF. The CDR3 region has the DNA TGTGCCAGCAGTTACACCCTCCCGGATCACCAGTCTTACTACGAGCAGTACTTC.

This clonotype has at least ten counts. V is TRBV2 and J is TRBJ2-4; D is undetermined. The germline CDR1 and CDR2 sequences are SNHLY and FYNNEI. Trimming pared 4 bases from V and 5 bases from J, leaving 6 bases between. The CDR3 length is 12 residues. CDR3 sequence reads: CASSGQENIQYF. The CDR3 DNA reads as TGTGCCAGCAGTGGACAAGAAAACATTCAGTACTTC.

This chain's CDR3 is CASSSSGIGELFF. The CDR3 region has the DNA TGTGCCAGCAGTTCCTCGGGAATCGGGGAGCTGTTTTTT. This chain links TRBV12-3 or TRBV12-4 with TRBJ2-2; tentative D call: TRBD2 (5 bases). Trimming took off 4 bases at V and 7 bases at J, with 10 bases between the two ends. This CDR3 region has 13 residues.

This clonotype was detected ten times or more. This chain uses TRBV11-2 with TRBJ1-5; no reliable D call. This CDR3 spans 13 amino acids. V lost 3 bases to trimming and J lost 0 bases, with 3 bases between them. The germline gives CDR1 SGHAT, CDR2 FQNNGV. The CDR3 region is CASSFHSNQPQHF. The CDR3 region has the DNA TGTGCCAGCAGCTTCCATAGCAATCAGCCCCAGCATTTT.

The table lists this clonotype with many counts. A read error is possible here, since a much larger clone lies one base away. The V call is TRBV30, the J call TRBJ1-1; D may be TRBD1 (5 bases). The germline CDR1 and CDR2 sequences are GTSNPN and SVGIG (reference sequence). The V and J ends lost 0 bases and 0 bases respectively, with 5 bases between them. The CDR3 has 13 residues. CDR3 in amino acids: CAWSVGVNTEAFF. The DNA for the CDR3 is TGTGCCTGGAGTGTAGGGGTGAACACTGAAGCTTTCTTT. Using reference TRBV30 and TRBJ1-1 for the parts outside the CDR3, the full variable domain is SQTIHQWPATLVQPVGSPLSLECTVEGTSNPNLYWYRQAAGRGLQLLFYSVGIGQISSEVPQNLSASRPQDRQFILSSKKLLLSDSGFYLCAWSVGVNTEAFFGQGTRLTVV.

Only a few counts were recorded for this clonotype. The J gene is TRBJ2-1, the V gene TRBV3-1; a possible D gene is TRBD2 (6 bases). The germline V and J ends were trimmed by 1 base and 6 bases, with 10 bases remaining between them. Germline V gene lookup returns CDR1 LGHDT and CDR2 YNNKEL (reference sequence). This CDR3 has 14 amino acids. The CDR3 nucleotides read TGTGCCAGCAGCCAAGTCCTAGCGCTCAATGAGCAGTTCTTC. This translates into CASSQVLALNEQFF.

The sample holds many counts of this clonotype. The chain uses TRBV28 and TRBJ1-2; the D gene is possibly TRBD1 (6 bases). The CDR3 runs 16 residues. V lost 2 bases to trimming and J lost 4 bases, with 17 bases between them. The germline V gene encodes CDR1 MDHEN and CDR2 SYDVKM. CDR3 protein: CASSLATGGGSYGYTF. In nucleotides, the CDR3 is TGTGCCAGCAGTTTAGCTACAGGTGGGGGCTCCTATGGCTACACCTTC.

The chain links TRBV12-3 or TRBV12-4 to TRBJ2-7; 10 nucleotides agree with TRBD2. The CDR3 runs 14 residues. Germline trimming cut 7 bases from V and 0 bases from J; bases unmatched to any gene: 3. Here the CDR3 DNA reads TGTGCCAGCAAAACTAGCGGGGACTCCTACGAGCAGTACTTC. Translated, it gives CASKTSGDSYEQYF.

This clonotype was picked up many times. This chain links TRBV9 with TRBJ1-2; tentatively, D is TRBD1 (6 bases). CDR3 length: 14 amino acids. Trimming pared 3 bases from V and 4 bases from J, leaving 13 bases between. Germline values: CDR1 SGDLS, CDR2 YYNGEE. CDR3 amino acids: CASSANRVGYGYTF. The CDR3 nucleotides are TGTGCCAGCAGCGCAAACAGGGTCGGCTATGGCTACACCTTC.